This TCR beta chain was identified in a study of Graves' ophthalmopathy and Graves' hyperthyroidism. Study conclusions and caveats: Most expanded thyroid clonotypes above 0.001 frequency also appeared in blood.

Germline V gives CDR1 SNHLY, CDR2 FYNNEI. The CDR3 has 13 amino acids. Trimming took 6 bases from V and 11 from J, leaving 19 bases between them. The study amplified TCR beta CDR3 regions using RNA transcripts. Following a first-round RT-PCR that used HTBI primers, a second-round multiplex PCR was carried out. TCRdb independently ran MiXCR on the multiplex PCR reads; one entry per CDR3 protein. Of 620,000 or so distinct CDR3 sequences detected, 22% appear once; the ten largest clones hold approximately 6.5%. The table lists this clonotype with many counts. Its target is unknown. The sample was peripheral blood. The TCR was taken from a woman under 30 with stable Graves' hyperthyroidism. Some clones in this sample may be carry-over from other donors' samples. The V and J genes are TRBV2 and TRBJ1-1; weak D call: TRBD1 (5 bases). CDR3 DNA: TGTGCCAGCAGCCCCGGCAGGGAGCTGTCCGCTTTCTTT. Protein product: CASSPGRELSAFF.